The following is a T cell receptor beta chain sequence with its context. The source of the sample is a study of vaccination and CD4 T cells after COVID-19. This CDR3 region has 15 residues. Unmatched junction bases numbered 7, after V lost 4 bases and J lost 5 bases. Germline values: CDR1 SGHRS, CDR2 YFSETQ. Dates of PCR positivity, March to December 2020, preceded the US Alpha, Beta and Delta variants. TCRdb re-called the PCR reads through MiXCR, storing one row per CDR3 protein. This table has about 20,000 distinct CDR3 sequences, about three fifths appearing once. Source: CD4+ T cells from blood, taken before SARS-CoV-2 vaccination. The source of this sequence is a human donor who had recovered from COVID-19. The rearrangement joins TRBV5-1 to TRBJ2-5; 11 bases are a match to TRBD1. The CDR3 is CASSNGTGGGETQYF. The DNA of the CDR3 is TGCGCCAGCAGCAACGGGACAGGGGGAGGGGAGACCCAGTACTTC. Variable domain in full (rest from reference TRBV5-1 and TRBJ2-5): KAGVTQTPRYLIKTRGQQVTLSCSPISGHRSVSWYQQTPGQGLQFLFEYFSETQRNKGNFPGRFSGRQFSNSRSEMNVSTLELGDSALYLCASSNGTGGGETQYFGPGTRLLVL.